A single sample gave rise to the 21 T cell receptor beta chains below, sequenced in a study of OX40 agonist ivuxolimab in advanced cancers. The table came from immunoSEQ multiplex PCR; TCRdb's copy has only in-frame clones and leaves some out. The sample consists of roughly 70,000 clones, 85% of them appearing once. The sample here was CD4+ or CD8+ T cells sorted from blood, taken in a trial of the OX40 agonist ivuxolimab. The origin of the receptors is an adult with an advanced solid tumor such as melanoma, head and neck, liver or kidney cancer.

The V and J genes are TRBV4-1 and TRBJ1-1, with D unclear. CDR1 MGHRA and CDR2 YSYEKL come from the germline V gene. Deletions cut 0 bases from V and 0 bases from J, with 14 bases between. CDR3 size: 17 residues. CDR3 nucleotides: TGCGCCAGCAGCCAAGACCCTGCCCGGCTAATGAACACTGAAGCTTTCTTT. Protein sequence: CASSQDPARLMNTEAFF.

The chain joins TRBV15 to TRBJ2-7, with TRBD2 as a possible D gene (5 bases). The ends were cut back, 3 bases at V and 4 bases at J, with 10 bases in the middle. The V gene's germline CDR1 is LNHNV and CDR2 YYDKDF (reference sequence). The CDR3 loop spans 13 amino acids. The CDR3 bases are TGTGCCACCAGCAGCGACTATCAATACGAGCAGTACTTC. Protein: CATSSDYQYEQYF.

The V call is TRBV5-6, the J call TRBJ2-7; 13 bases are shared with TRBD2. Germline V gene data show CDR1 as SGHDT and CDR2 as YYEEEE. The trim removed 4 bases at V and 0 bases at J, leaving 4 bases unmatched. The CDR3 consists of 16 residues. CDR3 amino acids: CASSLGLAGSSYEQYF. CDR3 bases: TGTGCCAGCAGCCTGGGACTAGCGGGGAGCTCCTACGAGCAGTACTTC.

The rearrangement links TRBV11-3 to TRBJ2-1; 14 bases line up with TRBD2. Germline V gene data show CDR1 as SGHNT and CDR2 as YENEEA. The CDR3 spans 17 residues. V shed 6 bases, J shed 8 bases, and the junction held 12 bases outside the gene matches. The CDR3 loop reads CASSSGAPGLAGDEQFF. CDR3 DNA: TGTGCCAGCAGTTCCGGCGCTCCGGGACTAGCGGGGGATGAGCAGTTCTTC.

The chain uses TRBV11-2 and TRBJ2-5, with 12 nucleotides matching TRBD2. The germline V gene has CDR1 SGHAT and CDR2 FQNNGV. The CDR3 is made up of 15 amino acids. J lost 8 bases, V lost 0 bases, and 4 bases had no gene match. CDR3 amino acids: CASSLERTSGATQYF. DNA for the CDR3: TGTGCCAGCAGCTTAGAAAGGACTAGCGGGGCTACCCAGTACTTC.

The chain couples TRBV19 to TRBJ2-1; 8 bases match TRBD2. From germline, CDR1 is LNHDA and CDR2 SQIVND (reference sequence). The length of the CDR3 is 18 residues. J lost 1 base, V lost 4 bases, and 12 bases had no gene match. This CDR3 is CASSTLWGGRLSYNEQFF. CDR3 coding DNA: TGTGCCAGTAGTACCCTGTGGGGCGGGAGGCTTTCCTACAATGAGCAGTTCTTC.

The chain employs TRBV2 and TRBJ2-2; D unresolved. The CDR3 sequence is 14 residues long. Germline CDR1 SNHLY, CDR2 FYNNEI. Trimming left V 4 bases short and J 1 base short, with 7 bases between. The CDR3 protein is CASSGRVNTGELFF. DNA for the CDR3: TGTGCCAGCAGTGGTCGAGTGAACACCGGGGAGCTGTTTTTT.

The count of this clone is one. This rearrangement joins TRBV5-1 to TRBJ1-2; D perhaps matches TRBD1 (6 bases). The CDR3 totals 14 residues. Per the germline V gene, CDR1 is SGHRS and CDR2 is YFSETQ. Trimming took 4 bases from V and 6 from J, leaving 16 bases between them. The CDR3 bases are TGCGCCAGCAGCGCGAGGGGGTTGGTGAATGGCTACACCTTC. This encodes CASSARGLVNGYTF. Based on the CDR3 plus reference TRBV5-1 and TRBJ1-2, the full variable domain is KAGVTQTPRYLIKTRGQQVTLSCSPISGHRSVSWYQQTPGQGLQFLFEYFSETQRNKGNFPGRFSGRQFSNSRSEMNVSTLELGDSALYLCASSARGLVNGYTFGSGTRLTVV.

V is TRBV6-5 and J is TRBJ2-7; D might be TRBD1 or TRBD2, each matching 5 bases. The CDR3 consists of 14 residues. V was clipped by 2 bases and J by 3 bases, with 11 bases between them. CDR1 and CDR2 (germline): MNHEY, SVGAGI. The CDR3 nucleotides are TGTGCCAGCAGTTACGGGGGAAACGTCTACGAGCAGTACTTC. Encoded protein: CASSYGGNVYEQYF.

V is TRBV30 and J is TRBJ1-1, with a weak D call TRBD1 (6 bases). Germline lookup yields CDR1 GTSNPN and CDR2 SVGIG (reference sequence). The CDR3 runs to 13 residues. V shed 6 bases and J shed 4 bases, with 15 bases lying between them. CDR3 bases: TGTGCCTGCCAACTAAGGGGGTCCACTGAAGCTTTCTTT. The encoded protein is CACQLRGSTEAFF.

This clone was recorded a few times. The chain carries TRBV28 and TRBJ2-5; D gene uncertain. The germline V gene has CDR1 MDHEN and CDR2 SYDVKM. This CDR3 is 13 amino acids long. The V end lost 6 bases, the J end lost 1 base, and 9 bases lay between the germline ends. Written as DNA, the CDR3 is TGTGCCAGCAGCACACCACTCCAAGAGACCCAGTACTTC. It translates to CASSTPLQETQYF.

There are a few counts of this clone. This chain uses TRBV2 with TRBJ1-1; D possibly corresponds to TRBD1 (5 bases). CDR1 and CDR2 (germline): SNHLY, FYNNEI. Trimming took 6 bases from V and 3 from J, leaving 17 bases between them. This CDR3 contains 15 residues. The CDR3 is CASRFQTGVDTEAFF. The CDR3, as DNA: TGTGCCAGCAGATTCCAAACGGGGGTGGACACTGAAGCTTTCTTT.

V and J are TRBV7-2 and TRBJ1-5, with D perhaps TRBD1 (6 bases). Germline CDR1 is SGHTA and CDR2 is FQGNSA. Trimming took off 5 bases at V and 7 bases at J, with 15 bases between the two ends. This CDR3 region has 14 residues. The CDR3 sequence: CASSPQVGTQPQHF. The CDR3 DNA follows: TGTGCCAGCAGCCCCCAAGTGGGGACACAGCCCCAGCATTTT. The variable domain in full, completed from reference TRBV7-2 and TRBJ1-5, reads GAGVSQSPSNKVTEKGKDVELRCDPISGHTALYWYRQSLGQGLEFLIYFQGNSAPDKSGLPSDRFSAERTGGSVSTLTIQRTQQEDSAVYLCASSPQVGTQPQHFGDGTRLSIL.

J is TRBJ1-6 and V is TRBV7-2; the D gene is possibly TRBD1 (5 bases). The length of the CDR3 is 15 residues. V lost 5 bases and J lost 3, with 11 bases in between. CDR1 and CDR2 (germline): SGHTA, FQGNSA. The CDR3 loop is CASSRDLIYNSPLHF. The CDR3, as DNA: TGTGCCAGCAGCCGGGACTTAATCTATAATTCACCCCTCCACTTT.

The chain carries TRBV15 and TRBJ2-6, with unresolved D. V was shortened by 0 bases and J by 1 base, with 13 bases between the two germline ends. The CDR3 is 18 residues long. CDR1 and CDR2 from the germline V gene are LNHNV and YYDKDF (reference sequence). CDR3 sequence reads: CATSRDSFLYSGANVLTF. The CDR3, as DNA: TGTGCCACCAGCAGAGATAGTTTTTTATATTCTGGGGCCAACGTCCTGACTTTC.

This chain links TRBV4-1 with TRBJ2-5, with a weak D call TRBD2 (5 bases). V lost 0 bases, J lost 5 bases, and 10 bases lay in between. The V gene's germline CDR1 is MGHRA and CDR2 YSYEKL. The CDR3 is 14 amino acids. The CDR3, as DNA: TGCGCCAGCAGCCAAGAGGGGTGGGAGGAGACCCAGTACTTC. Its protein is CASSQEGWEETQYF.

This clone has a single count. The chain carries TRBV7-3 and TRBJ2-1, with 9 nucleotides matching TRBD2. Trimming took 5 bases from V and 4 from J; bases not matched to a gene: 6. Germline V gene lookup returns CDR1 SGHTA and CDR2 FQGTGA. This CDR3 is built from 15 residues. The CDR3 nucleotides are TGTGCCAGCAGCCCAAGCGGGGGGATTTACAATGAGCAGTTCTTC. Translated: CASSPSGGIYNEQFF. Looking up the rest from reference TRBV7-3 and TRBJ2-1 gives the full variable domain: GAGVSQTPSNKVTEKGKYVELRCDPISGHTALYWYRQSLGQGPEFLIYFQGTGAADDSGLPNDRFFAVRPEGSVSTLKIQRTERGDSAVYLCASSPSGGIYNEQFFGPGTRLTVL.

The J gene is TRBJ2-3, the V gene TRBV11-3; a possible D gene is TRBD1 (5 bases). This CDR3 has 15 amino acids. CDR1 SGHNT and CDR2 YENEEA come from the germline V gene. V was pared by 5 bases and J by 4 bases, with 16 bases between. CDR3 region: CASSRGQGSADTQYF. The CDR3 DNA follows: TGTGCCAGCAGCCGAGGTCAGGGTTCCGCAGATACGCAGTATTTT.

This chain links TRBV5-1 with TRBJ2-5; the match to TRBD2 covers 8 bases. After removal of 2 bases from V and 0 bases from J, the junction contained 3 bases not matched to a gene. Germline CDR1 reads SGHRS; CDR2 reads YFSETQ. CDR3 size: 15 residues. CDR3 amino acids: CASSFGGGYQETQYF. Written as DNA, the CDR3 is TGCGCCAGCAGCTTCGGCGGGGGGTACCAAGAGACCCAGTACTTC.

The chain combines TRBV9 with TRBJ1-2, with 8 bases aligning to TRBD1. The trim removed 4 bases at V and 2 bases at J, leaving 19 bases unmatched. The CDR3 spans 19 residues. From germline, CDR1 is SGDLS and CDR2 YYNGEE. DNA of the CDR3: TGTGCCAGCAGCTCAGAAGGTCGAAACAGGGGGAGGCGGAACTATGGCTACACCTTC. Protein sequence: CASSSEGRNRGRRNYGYTF.

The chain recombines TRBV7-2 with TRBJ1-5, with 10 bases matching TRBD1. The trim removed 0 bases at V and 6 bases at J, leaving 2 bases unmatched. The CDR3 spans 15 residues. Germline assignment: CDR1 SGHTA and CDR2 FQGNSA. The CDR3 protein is CASSLAGDRGQPQHF. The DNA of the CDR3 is TGTGCCAGCAGCTTAGCGGGGGACAGGGGTCAGCCCCAGCATTTT. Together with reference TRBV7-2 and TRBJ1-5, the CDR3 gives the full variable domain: GAGVSQSPSNKVTEKGKDVELRCDPISGHTALYWYRQSLGQGLEFLIYFQGNSAPDKSGLPSDRFSAERTGGSVSTLTIQRTQQEDSAVYLCASSLAGDRGQPQHFGDGTRLSIL.